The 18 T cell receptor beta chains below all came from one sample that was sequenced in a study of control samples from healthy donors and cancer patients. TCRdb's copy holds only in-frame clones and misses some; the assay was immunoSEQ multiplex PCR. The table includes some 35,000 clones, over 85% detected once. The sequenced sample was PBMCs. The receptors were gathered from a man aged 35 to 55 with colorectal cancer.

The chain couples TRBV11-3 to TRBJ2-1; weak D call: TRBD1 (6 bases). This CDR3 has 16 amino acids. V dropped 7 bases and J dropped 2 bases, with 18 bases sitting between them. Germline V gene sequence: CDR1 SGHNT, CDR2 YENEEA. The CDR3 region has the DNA TGTGCCAGCACCACCTTCTTGGGGGCAACCTACAATGAGCAGTTCTTC. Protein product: CASTTFLGATYNEQFF.

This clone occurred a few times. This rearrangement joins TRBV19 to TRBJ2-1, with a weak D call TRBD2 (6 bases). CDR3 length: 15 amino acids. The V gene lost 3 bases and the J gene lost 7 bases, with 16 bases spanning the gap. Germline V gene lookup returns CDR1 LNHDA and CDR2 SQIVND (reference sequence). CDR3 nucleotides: TGTGCCAGTAGTATTAAGTTGGGGACTGGGAATGAGCAGTTCTTC. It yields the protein CASSIKLGTGNEQFF.

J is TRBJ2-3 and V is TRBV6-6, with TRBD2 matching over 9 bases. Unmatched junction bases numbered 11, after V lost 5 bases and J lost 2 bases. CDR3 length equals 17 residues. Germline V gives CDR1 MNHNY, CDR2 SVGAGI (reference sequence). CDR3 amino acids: CASSPGEGGGATDTQYF. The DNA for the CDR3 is TGTGCCAGCAGTCCCGGGGAAGGCGGGGGGGCCACAGATACGCAGTATTTT.

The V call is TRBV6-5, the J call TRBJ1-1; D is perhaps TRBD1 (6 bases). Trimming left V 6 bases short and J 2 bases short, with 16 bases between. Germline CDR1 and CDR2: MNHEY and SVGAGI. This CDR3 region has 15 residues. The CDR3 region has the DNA TGTGCCAGCAGATACAGGGTTATGGGAAACACTGAAGCTTTCTTT. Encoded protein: CASRYRVMGNTEAFF.

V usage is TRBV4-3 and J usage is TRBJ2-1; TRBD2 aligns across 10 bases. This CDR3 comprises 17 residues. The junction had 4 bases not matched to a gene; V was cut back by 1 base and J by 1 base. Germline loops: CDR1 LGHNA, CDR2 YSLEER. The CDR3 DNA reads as TGCGCCAGCAGCCAAGTAGCGGGGGGACGATCCTACAATGAGCAGTTCTTC. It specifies CASSQVAGGRSYNEQFF.

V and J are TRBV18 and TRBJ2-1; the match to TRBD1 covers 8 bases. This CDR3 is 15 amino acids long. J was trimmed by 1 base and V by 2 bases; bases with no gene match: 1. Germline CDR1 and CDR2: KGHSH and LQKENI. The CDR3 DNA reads TGTGCCAGCTCACCAGGACAGGGTTCCTACAATGAGCAGTTCTTC. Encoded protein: CASSPGQGSYNEQFF.

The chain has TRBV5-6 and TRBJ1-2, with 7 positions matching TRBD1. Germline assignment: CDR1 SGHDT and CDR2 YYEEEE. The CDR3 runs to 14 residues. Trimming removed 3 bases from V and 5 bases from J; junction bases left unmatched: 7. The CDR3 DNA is TGTGCCAGCAGCTACCCGGGACAGTCGTATGGCTACACCTTC. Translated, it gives CASSYPGQSYGYTF.

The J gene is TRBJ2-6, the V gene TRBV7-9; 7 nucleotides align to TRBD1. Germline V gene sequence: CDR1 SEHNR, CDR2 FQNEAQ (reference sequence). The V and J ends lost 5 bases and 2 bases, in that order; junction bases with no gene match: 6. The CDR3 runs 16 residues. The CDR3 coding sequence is TGTGCCAGCAGCGCGCGACAGGGTCCTGGGGCCAACGTCCTGACTTTC. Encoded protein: CASSARQGPGANVLTF.

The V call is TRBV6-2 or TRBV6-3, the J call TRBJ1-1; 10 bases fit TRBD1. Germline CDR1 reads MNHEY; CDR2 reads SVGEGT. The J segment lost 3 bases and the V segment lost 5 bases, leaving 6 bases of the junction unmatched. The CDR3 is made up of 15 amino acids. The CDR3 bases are TGTGCCAGCAGTACGCGACAGGGGGCGTACACTGAAGCTTTCTTT. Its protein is CASSTRQGAYTEAFF.

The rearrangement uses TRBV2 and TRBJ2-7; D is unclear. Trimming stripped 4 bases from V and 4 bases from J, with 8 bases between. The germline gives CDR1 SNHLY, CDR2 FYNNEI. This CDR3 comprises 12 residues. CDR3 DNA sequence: TGTGCCAGCAGTGTGGGTGAATACGAGCAGTACTTC. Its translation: CASSVGEYEQYF.

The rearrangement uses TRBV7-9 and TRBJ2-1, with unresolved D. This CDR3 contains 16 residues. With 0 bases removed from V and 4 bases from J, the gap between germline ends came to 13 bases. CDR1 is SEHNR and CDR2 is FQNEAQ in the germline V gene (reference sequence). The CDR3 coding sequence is TGTGCCAGCAGCTTAGCGGTGACAACCGAGTACAATGAGCAGTTCTTC. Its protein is CASSLAVTTEYNEQFF.

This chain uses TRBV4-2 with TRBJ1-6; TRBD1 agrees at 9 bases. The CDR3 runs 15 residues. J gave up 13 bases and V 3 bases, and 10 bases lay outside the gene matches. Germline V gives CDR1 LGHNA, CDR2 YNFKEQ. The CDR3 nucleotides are TGTGCCAGCAGCCAGACCACAACAGGGACAGGGCCCCTCCACTTT. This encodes CASSQTTTGTGPLHF.

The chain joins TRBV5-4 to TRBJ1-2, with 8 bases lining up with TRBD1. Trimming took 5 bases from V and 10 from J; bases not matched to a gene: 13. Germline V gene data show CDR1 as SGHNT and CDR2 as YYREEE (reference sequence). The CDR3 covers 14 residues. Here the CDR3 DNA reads TGTGCCAGCAGTCCGCGGGCGGGACAGGAGACCTACACCTTC. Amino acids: CASSPRAGQETYTF. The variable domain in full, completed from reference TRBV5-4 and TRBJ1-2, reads ETGVTQSPTHLIKTRGQQVTLRCSSQSGHNTVSWYQQALGQGPQFIFQYYREEENGRGNFPPRFSGLQFPNYSSELNVNALELDDSALYLCASSPRAGQETYTFGSGTRLTVV.

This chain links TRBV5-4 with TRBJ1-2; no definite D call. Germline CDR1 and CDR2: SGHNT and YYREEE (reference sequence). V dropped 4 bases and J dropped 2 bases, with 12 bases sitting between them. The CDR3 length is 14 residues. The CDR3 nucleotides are TGTGCCAGCAGCCCCCATCTGGCAAACTATGGCTACACCTTC. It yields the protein CASSPHLANYGYTF.

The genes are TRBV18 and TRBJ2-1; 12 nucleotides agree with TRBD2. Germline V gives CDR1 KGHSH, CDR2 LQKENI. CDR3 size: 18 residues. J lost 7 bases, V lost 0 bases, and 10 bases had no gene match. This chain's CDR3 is CASSPPVSSGGVPNEQFF. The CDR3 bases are TGTGCCAGCTCACCACCGGTTTCTAGCGGGGGGGTTCCGAATGAGCAGTTCTTC.

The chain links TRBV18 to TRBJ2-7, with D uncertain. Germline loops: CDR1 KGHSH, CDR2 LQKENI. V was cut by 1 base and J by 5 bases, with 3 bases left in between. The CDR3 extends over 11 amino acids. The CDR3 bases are TGTGCCAGCTCACCACTCCACGAGCAGTACTTC. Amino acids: CASSPLHEQYF.

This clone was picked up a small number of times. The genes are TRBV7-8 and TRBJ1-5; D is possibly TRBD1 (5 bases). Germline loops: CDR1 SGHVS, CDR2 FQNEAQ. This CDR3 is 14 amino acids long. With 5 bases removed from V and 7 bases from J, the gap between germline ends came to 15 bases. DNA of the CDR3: TGTGCCAGCAGCCTACGGGACCGTAGGCAGCCCCAGCATTTT. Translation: CASSLRDRRQPQHF.

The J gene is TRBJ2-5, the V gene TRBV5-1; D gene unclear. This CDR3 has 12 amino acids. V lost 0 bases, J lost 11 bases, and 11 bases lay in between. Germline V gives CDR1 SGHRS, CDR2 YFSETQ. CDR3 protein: CASSLASPPQYF. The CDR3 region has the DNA TGCGCCAGCAGCTTGGCCAGTCCTCCTCAGTACTTC.